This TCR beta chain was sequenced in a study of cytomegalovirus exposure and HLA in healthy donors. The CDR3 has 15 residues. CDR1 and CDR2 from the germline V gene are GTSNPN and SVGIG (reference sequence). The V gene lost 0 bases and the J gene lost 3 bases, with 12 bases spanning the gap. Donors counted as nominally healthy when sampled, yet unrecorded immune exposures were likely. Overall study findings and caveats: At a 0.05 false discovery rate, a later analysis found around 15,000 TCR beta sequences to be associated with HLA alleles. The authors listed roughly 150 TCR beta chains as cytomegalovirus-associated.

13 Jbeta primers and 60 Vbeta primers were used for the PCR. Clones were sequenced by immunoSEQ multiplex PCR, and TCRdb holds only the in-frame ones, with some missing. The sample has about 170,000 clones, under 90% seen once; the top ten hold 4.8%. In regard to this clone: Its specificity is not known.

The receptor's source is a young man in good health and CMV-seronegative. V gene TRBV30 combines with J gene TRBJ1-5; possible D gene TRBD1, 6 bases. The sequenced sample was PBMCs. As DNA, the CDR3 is TGTGCCTGGAGTGTACGGGGGGGCTACAATCAGCCCCAGCATTTT. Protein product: CAWSVRGGYNQPQHF.